The 10 T cell receptor beta chains reported below all come from one sample, sequenced in a study of blood T cell repertoires in COVID-19. Clones were sequenced by immunoSEQ multiplex PCR, and TCRdb holds only the in-frame ones, with some missing. The profile shows roughly 150,000 clones, approximately 90% of them singletons. The sample taken for sequencing was peripheral blood. Every receptor here comes from a man between 60 and 70 years old with active or convalescent COVID-19.

The chain combines TRBV28 with TRBJ2-5, with a tentative D call TRBD1 (5 bases). Germline CDR1 and CDR2: MDHEN and SYDVKM. V was trimmed by 4 bases and J by 5 bases, leaving 11 bases between them. This CDR3 region has 13 residues. The CDR3 nucleotides are TGTGCCAGCAGTTCCCGACAGATGGAGACCCAGTACTTC. Protein sequence: CASSSRQMETQYF.

The rearrangement uses TRBV3-1 (or the pseudogene TRBV3-2) and TRBJ2-3; D is perhaps TRBD2 (7 bases). Germline V gene sequence: CDR1 LGHDT, CDR2 YNNKEL (reference sequence). Trimming took 3 bases from V and 4 from J, leaving 11 bases between them. This CDR3 contains 14 residues. CDR3 sequence (DNA): TGTGCCAGCAGCCAGAGGGGGGGGGCAGATACGCAGTATTTT. Its translation is CASSQRGGADTQYF.

The chain employs TRBV9 and TRBJ1-5; D gene unclear. The CDR3 length is 14 residues. CDR1 is SGDLS and CDR2 is YYNGEE in the germline V gene. Trimming left V 1 base short and J 2 bases short, with 7 bases between. The CDR3 nucleotides read TGTGCCAGCAGCGTATTAGGAGGCAATCAGCCCCAGCATTTT. Its translation: CASSVLGGNQPQHF.

CDR3 protein: CASSPGTGSQETQYF. The CDR3 nucleotides read TGCGCCAGCAGCCCCGGGACAGGTAGTCAAGAGACCCAGTACTTC. The chain employs TRBV5-1 and TRBJ2-5; 8 bases are a match to TRBD1. The CDR3 is 15 amino acids. Losses at the gene ends were 4 bases for V and 2 bases for J; bases not matched to a gene: 7. CDR1 and CDR2 (germline): SGHRS, YFSETQ.

The chain has TRBV7-9 and TRBJ1-2; no definite D call. V was clipped by 1 base and J by 8 bases, with 11 bases between them. The CDR3 is made up of 13 amino acids. From germline, CDR1 is SEHNR and CDR2 FQNEAQ (reference sequence). The CDR3 protein is CASSLGTLFGYTF. For the CDR3, the DNA is TGTGCCAGCAGCTTAGGGACTTTGTTCGGCTACACCTTC.

The V gene is TRBV2, the J gene TRBJ1-4; no definite D call. This CDR3 region has 14 residues. Between the trimmed V and J ends, which lost 6 bases and 8 bases, there was a span of 16 bases. Germline-derived CDR1 and CDR2 are SNHLY and FYNNEI. CDR3 sequence reads: CASRGTAPSEKLFF. In nucleotides, the CDR3 is TGTGCCAGCAGAGGAACAGCCCCATCCGAAAAACTGTTTTTT.

This clone was found once. The gene calls are TRBV6-2 or TRBV6-3 and TRBJ2-1; maybe TRBD1 (6 bases). Germline CDR1 reads MNHEY; CDR2 reads SVGEGT. CDR3 length: 12 amino acids. V shed 2 bases and J shed 7 bases, with 6 bases lying between them. CDR3 DNA: TGTGCCAGCAGTTACAGGGGGAATGAGCAGTTCTTC. Translating it yields CASSYRGNEQFF.

This clone is a singleton in its sample. V usage is TRBV30 and J usage is TRBJ2-1; D possibly corresponds to TRBD1 (6 bases). Per germline, CDR1 GTSNPN and CDR2 SVGIG (reference sequence). This CDR3 is 14 amino acids long. Trimming removed 0 bases from V and 3 bases from J, with 9 bases in between. The CDR3: CAWSVSGDYNEQFF. The CDR3 region has the DNA TGTGCCTGGAGTGTGTCAGGGGACTACAATGAGCAGTTCTTC.

The chain couples TRBV19 to TRBJ1-1; 10 nucleotides align to TRBD1. Trimming took 5 bases from V and 1 from J; bases not matched to a gene: 4. This CDR3 has 15 residues. Germline V CDR1 and CDR2: LNHDA, SQIVND (reference sequence). The CDR3, as DNA: TGTGCCAGTAGTTTACGGACAGGGGGGAACACTGAAGCTTTCTTT. Protein sequence: CASSLRTGGNTEAFF. Filled out from reference TRBV19 and TRBJ1-1, the complete variable domain reads DGGITQSPKYLFRKEGQNVTLSCEQNLNHDAMYWYRQDPGQGLRLIYYSQIVNDFQKGDIAEGYSVSREKKESFPLTVTSAQKNPTAFYLCASSLRTGGNTEAFFGQGTRLTVV.

This chain connects TRBV19 to TRBJ2-2, with a weak D call TRBD2 (5 bases). CDR1 and CDR2 from the germline V gene are LNHDA and SQIVND (reference sequence). This CDR3 region has 14 residues. Between the trimmed V and J ends, which lost 7 bases and 2 bases, there was a span of 11 bases. The CDR3 region is CASIRTGNTGELFF. The CDR3 bases are TGTGCCAGTATTAGGACGGGAAACACCGGGGAGCTGTTTTTT.